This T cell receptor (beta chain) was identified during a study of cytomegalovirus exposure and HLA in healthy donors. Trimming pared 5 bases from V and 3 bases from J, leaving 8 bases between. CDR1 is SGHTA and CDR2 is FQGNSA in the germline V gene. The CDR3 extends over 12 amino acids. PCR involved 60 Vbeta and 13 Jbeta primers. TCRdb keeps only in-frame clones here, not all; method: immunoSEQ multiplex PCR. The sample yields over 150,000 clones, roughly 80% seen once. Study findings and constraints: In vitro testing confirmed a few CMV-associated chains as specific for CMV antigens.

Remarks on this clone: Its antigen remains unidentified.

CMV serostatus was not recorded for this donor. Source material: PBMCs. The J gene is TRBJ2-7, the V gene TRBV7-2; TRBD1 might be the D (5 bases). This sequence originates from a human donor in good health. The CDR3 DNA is TGTGCCAGCAGCGAAAGGGGCTACGAGCAGTACTTC. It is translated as CASSERGYEQYF. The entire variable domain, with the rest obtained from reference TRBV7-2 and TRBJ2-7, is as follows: GAGVSQSPSNKVTEKGKDVELRCDPISGHTALYWYRQSLGQGLEFLIYFQGNSAPDKSGLPSDRFSAERTGGSVSTLTIQRTQQEDSAVYLCASSERGYEQYFGPGTRLTVT.